The sequence of this T cell receptor beta chain was determined in a study of cytomegalovirus exposure and HLA in healthy donors. Relative to its sample, this clone is medium-sized. The data were produced by immunoSEQ multiplex PCR, yet TCRdb's version contains in-frame clones alone and is incomplete. The table shows about 140,000 clones, with about 91% occurring only once. The trim removed 4 bases at V and 1 base at J, leaving 1 base unmatched. This CDR3 region has 15 residues. Germline V gene data show CDR1 as MNHNS and CDR2 as SASEGT. The rearrangement joins TRBV6-1 to TRBJ2-2, with 9 bases matching TRBD2. Sequenced sample: PBMCs. This sequence originates from a man between 18 and 35 years old in good health and CMV-seropositive. The CDR3 coding sequence is TGTGCCAGCAGTGGACTAGCGGAGAACACCGGGGAGCTGTTTTTT. Its protein product is CASSGLAENTGELFF.